A single sample is the source of the 11 T cell receptor beta chains below, sequenced in a study of OX40 agonist ivuxolimab in advanced cancers. The data were produced by immunoSEQ multiplex PCR, yet TCRdb's version contains in-frame clones alone and is incomplete. This sample has about 16,000 clones, with over 80% found just once. The material sequenced was CD4+ or CD8+ T cells sorted from blood, taken in a trial of the OX40 agonist ivuxolimab. The origin of the receptors is an adult with an advanced solid tumor such as melanoma, head and neck, liver or kidney cancer.

V usage is TRBV18 and J usage is TRBJ2-5; 8 positions agree with TRBD2. Trimming cost V 2 bases and J 2 bases; bases outside gene matches: 7. Germline V lookup: CDR1 KGHSH, CDR2 LQKENI. The CDR3 has 16 amino acids. The CDR3 here is CASSPGLALNQETQYF. The CDR3 DNA follows: TGTGCCAGCTCACCAGGACTAGCCCTTAATCAAGAGACCCAGTACTTC.

This chain links TRBV29-1 with TRBJ2-1; the match to TRBD2 covers 15 bases. CDR1 and CDR2 from the germline V gene are SQVTM and ANQGSEA. The CDR3 is 18 amino acids. V was clipped by 2 bases and J by 14 bases; unmatched bases: 19. The CDR3 DNA reads TGCAGCGTTGAACTAGGACTAGCGGGAGGGCAGGGGTTTGGGACGGAGTTCTTC. Its protein product is CSVELGLAGGQGFGTEFF.

This chain uses TRBV27 with TRBJ1-6; 8 bases are shared with TRBD1. V lost 3 bases to trimming and J lost 10 bases; unmatched junction nucleotides: 5. The CDR3 totals 14 residues. The germline V gene encodes CDR1 MNHEY and CDR2 SMNVEV (reference sequence). The CDR3 DNA reads TGTGCCAGCAGTTTGGACAGGGTTTGGTCACCCCTCCACTTT. Its protein is CASSLDRVWSPLHF.

The V gene is TRBV28, the J gene TRBJ2-5; 8 nucleotides line up with TRBD1. Germline V gene sequence: CDR1 MDHEN, CDR2 SYDVKM. The CDR3 has 15 amino acids. The trim removed 6 bases at V and 5 bases at J, leaving 11 bases unmatched. The CDR3 reads CASRRGQGSGETQYF. The DNA for the CDR3 is TGTGCCAGCAGACGCGGACAGGGTTCGGGCGAGACCCAGTACTTC.

This clone was found once. This chain uses TRBV27 with TRBJ1-1; no clear D gene. V lost 5 bases and J 5 bases, leaving 6 bases between the germline ends. Germline values: CDR1 MNHEY, CDR2 SMNVEV (reference sequence). CDR3 length: 11 residues. This CDR3 is CASSPGTEAFF. Written as DNA, the CDR3 is TGTGCCAGCAGTCCCGGGACTGAAGCTTTCTTT.

The chain has TRBV7-2 and TRBJ2-7; 9 bases line up with TRBD1. CDR1 SGHTA and CDR2 FQGNSA come from the germline V gene. The length of the CDR3 is 15 residues. The V segment lost 5 bases and the J segment 1 base; nucleotides outside the gene matches: 6. CDR3 protein: CASSATGGGSYEQYF. The CDR3 bases are TGTGCCAGCAGCGCGACAGGGGGTGGGTCCTACGAGCAGTACTTC.

The V gene is TRBV7-6, the J gene TRBJ2-1, with 7 bases aligning to TRBD2. The CDR3 spans 15 residues. Trimming cost V 3 bases and J 2 bases; bases outside gene matches: 4. Germline lookup yields CDR1 SGHVS and CDR2 FNYEAQ. The CDR3 loop is CASSLATSAYNEQFF. CDR3 in DNA: TGTGCCAGCAGCTTGGCAACTAGCGCCTACAATGAGCAGTTCTTC.

Only one count was recorded for this clone. The rearrangement uses TRBV20-1 and TRBJ2-5; the D gene is possibly TRBD2 (5 bases). TRBJ2-7 explains the end of the DNA better; the J call may be wrong. Germline assignment: CDR1 DFQATT and CDR2 SNEGSKA (reference sequence). This CDR3 contains 11 residues. The CDR3 sequence: CSAPLVYEQYF. The CDR3 nucleotides read TGCAGTGCTCCACTAGTCTACGAGCAGTACTTC.

The chain employs TRBV2 and TRBJ2-3; D ambiguous. The V and J ends lost 7 bases and 3 bases respectively, with 8 bases between them. Germline V gene lookup returns CDR1 SNHLY and CDR2 FYNNEI. The CDR3 contains 12 residues. The CDR3 bases are TGTGCCAGCATTTCTAGGACAGATACGCAGTATTTT. Translating gives CASISRTDTQYF. Using reference TRBV2 and TRBJ2-3 for the parts outside the CDR3, the full variable domain is EPEVTQTPSHQVTQMGQEVILRCVPISNHLYFYWYRQILGQKVEFLVSFYNNEISEKSEIFDDQFSVERPDGSNFTLKIRSTKLEDSAMYFCASISRTDTQYFGPGTRLTVL.

The chain couples TRBV28 to TRBJ2-3; 7 nucleotides agree with TRBD2. Germline-derived CDR1 and CDR2 are MDHEN and SYDVKM. V was clipped by 2 bases and J by 2 bases; unmatched bases: 13. The CDR3 consists of 18 residues. The CDR3 here is CASSLVASGSLFTDTQYF. The CDR3 bases are TGTGCCAGCAGTTTAGTGGCTAGCGGATCCTTATTCACAGATACGCAGTATTTT.

This clone has a single count. V and J are TRBV11-2 and TRBJ2-7; perhaps TRBD1 as D (6 bases). The germline CDR1 and CDR2 sequences are SGHAT and FQNNGV. The CDR3 runs 13 residues. The V and J ends lost 5 bases and 3 bases respectively, with 11 bases between them. The CDR3 is CASSATGFYEQYF. CDR3 nucleotides: TGTGCCAGCAGCGCAACAGGGTTCTACGAGCAGTACTTC.